This T cell receptor (beta chain) is from a study of OX40 agonist ivuxolimab in advanced cancers. With respect to the entire study: The costimulatory receptor OX40 (CD134) was targeted by ivuxolimab, a fully human IgG2 agonistic monoclonal antibody. The point of sequencing TCRbeta in the periphery was to test whether ivuxolimab changed TCR sequence diversity and drove clonal T-cell expansion. The paper covers the monotherapy dose-escalation part of the phase I ivuxolimab trial, which included N of about 50 patients. Patients were allowed to have had prior anti-PD-1, anti-PD-L1 or anti-CTLA-4 therapy, and 30% to 50% of the dose-escalation patients had previously received checkpoint inhibitors. The dose-escalation cohort was roughly 87% male with a mean age of roughly 62 years, ranging from about 20 to 80. Partial responses were achieved by three dose-escalation patients, of whom one had hepatocellular carcinoma and two had cutaneous melanoma. Intravenous ivuxolimab was administered to patients every 2 weeks at six dose levels: 0.01, 0.1, 0.3, 1.5, 3 and 10 mg/kg. Of the 50 to 55 patients in dose escalation, about 19 had hepatocellular carcinoma, some 15 had melanoma, 9 had renal cell carcinoma and 9 had head and neck cancer.

Patients with autoimmune disease history or receiving systemic immunosuppression were excluded from the trial. Peripheral blood for TCR sequencing was collected from all dose cohorts at baseline, on cycle 4 day 1, and on cycle 7 day 1. The samples were taken from a phase I, first-in-human, multicenter, open-label dose-escalation trial of ivuxolimab. Adults with locally advanced or metastatic melanoma, renal cell, hepatocellular, or head and neck squamous cell carcinoma were enrolled in the trial. Before TCR sequencing, CD4+ and CD8+ T cells were separately sorted from peripheral blood. With respect to this clone: Its antigen is unknown. No clone much larger than this one lies a single base away; base qualities are absent.

For sequencing of the TCRbeta CDR3 region, genomic DNA was extracted from the sorted cells. TCRbeta CDR3 regions were sequenced using the immunoSEQ Assay. TCRdb retrieved this table from immuneACCESS and kept in-frame rearrangements only. Not all clones are present; in checked studies, unresolved V genes account for under half, and no reason is known for the remainder. The sample table holds roughly 80,000 clones, of which roughly four fifths were seen once. The ten largest account for 1.5% to 2% of the sample. The study at large found these results: In the 0.1-3.0 mg/kg groups, partial responders had among the lowest normalized peripheral clonal expansion, particularly in CD8+ T cells. After ivuxolimab, CD8+ T cells had more expanded clones than CD4+ T cells on average. Antigen specificity was not determined for the clonally expanded peripheral T cells. At doses of 0.1 to 3.0 mg/kg, clonal expansion of both CD4+ and CD8+ T cells in blood was seen between baseline and week 6. Low levels of normalized T-cell clonal expansion were also shown by some nonresponding patients.

From the cysteine through the phenylalanine, the CDR3 covers 14 amino acids. Only the CDR3 DNA stays, 42 bases, in frame from base 1. The germline V gene supplies CDR1 SGHRS and CDR2 YFSETQ. V ends up 4 bases short and J 5 bases short, with an unmatched junction base count of 8. Recombination joined TRBV5-1 with TRBJ2-5; TRBD1 matches 7 bases in the middle. Sequenced here: CD4+ or CD8+ T cells sorted from blood, sampled in a trial of the OX40 agonist ivuxolimab. The receptor was derived from an adult with an advanced solid tumor such as melanoma, head and neck, liver or kidney cancer. The nucleotide sequence reads TGCGCCAGCAGCCCAGACAGGGCTGGGGAGACCCAGTACTTC. It is translated as CASSPDRAGETQYF.